What follows are 21 T cell receptor beta chains derived from one specimen sequenced in a study of cytomegalovirus exposure and HLA in healthy donors. The PCR employed 60 Vbeta primers together with 13 Jbeta primers. Sequencing was performed with immunoSEQ multiplex PCR; in TCRdb, only in-frame clones are kept and a portion is missing. The sample has 90,000 to 150,000 clones, 77% seen once. Specimen: PBMCs. The origin of the receptors is a man in his forties in good health and CMV-seropositive.

The chain links TRBV2 to TRBJ2-3; TRBD1 matches at 8 bases. The CDR3 runs 14 residues. Looked up from germline, CDR1 is SNHLY and CDR2 is FYNNEI. J gave up 1 base and V 10 bases, and 7 bases lay outside the gene matches. As DNA, the CDR3 is TGTGCCACCCAGACAGGGGCCCGCACAGATACGCAGTATTTT. Translated: CATQTGARTDTQYF.

The gene calls are TRBV28 and TRBJ2-3, with D tentatively TRBD2 (7 bases). V was clipped by 8 bases and J by 5 bases, with 20 bases between them. Germline assignment: CDR1 MDHEN and CDR2 SYDVKM. CDR3 size: 15 residues. The CDR3 nucleotides read TGTGCCAGCGGGTCGAGTAGGGGGGAGGGAGATACGCAGTATTTT. Translated: CASGSSRGEGDTQYF.

A single count supports this clone. The junction departs from germline at one end; a sequencing error may be responsible. The chain couples TRBV7-9 to TRBJ2-3; 10 nucleotides line up with TRBD2. Germline V lookup: CDR1 SEHNR, CDR2 FQNEAQ (reference sequence). The CDR3 loop spans 14 amino acids. The CDR3 spells CSSSLAGGADTQYF. The CDR3 region has the DNA TGTTCCAGCAGCTTAGCGGGGGGTGCAGATACGCAGTATTTT.

This clone was recorded only once. The rearrangement links TRBV5-5 to TRBJ2-1; 9 bases align to TRBD1. Germline-derived CDR1 and CDR2 are SGHKS and YYEKEE (reference sequence). The CDR3 has 15 residues. Trimming took 4 bases from V and 8 from J; bases not matched to a gene: 10. The CDR3 bases are TGTGCCAGCAGCGGGACAGGGTTCGAGGGGGATGAGCAGTTCTTC. This codes for CASSGTGFEGDEQFF. Based on the CDR3 plus reference TRBV5-5 and TRBJ2-1, the full variable domain is DAGVTQSPTHLIKTRGQQVTLRCSPISGHKSVSWYQQVLGQGPQFIFQYYEKEERGRGNFPDRFSARQFPNYSSELNVNALLLGDSALYLCASSGTGFEGDEQFFGPGTRLTVL.

This clone has a handful of counts. This chain joins TRBV7-2 and TRBJ1-2, with D possibly matching TRBD1 (5 bases). Germline values: CDR1 SGHTA, CDR2 FQGNSA. The CDR3 has 15 residues. With 0 bases removed from V and 5 bases from J, the gap between germline ends came to 13 bases. CDR3 DNA: TGTGCCAGCAGCTTAGCGGTAGGGGAAATTTATGGCTACACCTTC. Protein sequence: CASSLAVGEIYGYTF.

Of note for this clone: One junction end does not reproduce the germline sequence, and a read error may be involved. The chain joins TRBV7-7 to TRBJ2-5; 11 nucleotides agree with TRBD1. This CDR3 is 16 amino acids long. Germline lookup yields CDR1 SSHAT and CDR2 FNYEAQ (reference sequence). In DNA, the CDR3 is TGTGCTAGCAGCGGCGGACAGGGGGCTCGGGGAGAGACCCAGTACTTC. Amino acids: CASSGGQGARGETQYF.

This CDR3 reads CASSLQGGGYEQYF. The CDR3 DNA sequence: TGTGCCAGCAGTCTACAAGGGGGGGGCTACGAGCAGTACTTC. The gene calls are TRBV28 and TRBJ2-7; D perhaps matches TRBD2 (7 bases). The germline V gene encodes CDR1 MDHEN and CDR2 SYDVKM. The CDR3 covers 14 residues. Trimming stripped 5 bases from V and 3 bases from J, with 14 bases between.

The V and J genes are TRBV5-6 and TRBJ1-6; a possible D gene is TRBD1 (6 bases). V was pared by 4 bases and J by 7 bases, with 15 bases between. Germline V gene lookup returns CDR1 SGHDT and CDR2 YYEEEE. The CDR3 is 15 amino acids. CDR3 coding DNA: TGTGCCAGCAGCCGCCGGACAGAATTGAATTCACCCCTCCACTTT. This translates into CASSRRTELNSPLHF. Full variable domain (rest looked up from reference TRBV5-6 and TRBJ1-6): DAGVTQSPTHLIKTRGQQVTLRCSPKSGHDTVSWYQQALGQGPQFIFQYYEEEERQRGNFPDRFSGHQFPNYSSELNVNALLLGDSALYLCASSRRTELNSPLHFGNGTRLTVT.

The chain carries TRBV6-6 and TRBJ1-1; 8 bases agree with TRBD1. Per germline, CDR1 MNHNY and CDR2 SVGAGI (reference sequence). The junction had 7 bases not matched to a gene; V was cut back by 6 bases and J by 1 base. This CDR3 has 15 residues. Here the CDR3 DNA reads TGTGCCAGCAGCTTCCCAGGGGGCGCGAACACTGAAGCTTTCTTT. Translating gives CASSFPGGANTEAFF.

Note on this clone: Lacking the conserved final phenylalanine or tryptophan, this CDR3 likely reflects a read error. The J gene is TRBJ1-1, the V gene TRBV28; D not resolved. The V end was cut by 3 bases, the J end by 1 base, with 9 bases between. The CDR3 spans 14 residues. Germline V gene lookup returns CDR1 MDHEN and CDR2 SYDVKM. This chain's CDR3 is CASSFLPANTEAFL. The CDR3, as DNA: TGTGCCAGCAGTTTTTTGCCAGCGAACACTGAAGCTTTCCTT.

In the case of this clone: A read error may produce the germline difference seen at one junction end. This rearrangement joins TRBV4-1 to TRBJ2-6; possible D gene TRBD1, 5 bases. The CDR3 has 15 residues. The germline V gene encodes CDR1 MGHRA and CDR2 YSYEKL. The CDR3 nucleotides are TGCGCCAGCAGCCAACAAGGGTCTGGGGCCAACGGCCTGACTTTC. Translation gives CASSQQGSGANGLTF.

The chain couples TRBV6-5 to TRBJ2-7; TRBD1 aligns across 8 bases. The germline V gene has CDR1 MNHEY and CDR2 SVGAGI. The CDR3 is 15 residues long. V shed 6 bases, J shed 3 bases, and the junction held 10 bases outside the gene matches. The CDR3 reads CASSSSTGGIYEQYF. CDR3 bases: TGTGCCAGCAGCTCCTCTACAGGGGGTATCTACGAGCAGTACTTC.

The chain has TRBV7-2 and TRBJ2-5, with 11 positions matching TRBD2. J gave up 1 base and V 6 bases, and 7 bases lay outside the gene matches. The CDR3 extends over 16 amino acids. The germline CDR1 and CDR2 sequences are SGHTA and FQGNSA. The CDR3 sequence is CASSQIAGGGQETQYF. The CDR3 DNA sequence: TGTGCCAGCAGTCAAATAGCGGGGGGGGGCCAAGAGACCCAGTACTTC.

The chain links TRBV6-4 to TRBJ2-3; TRBD2 matches 10 bases. The V and J ends lost 0 bases and 8 bases, in that order; junction bases with no gene match: 8. The CDR3 is 16 amino acids. Looked up from germline, CDR1 is MRHNA and CDR2 is SNTAGT. The CDR3 here is CASSDSGSGGLGTQYF. In DNA, the CDR3 is TGTGCCAGCAGTGACTCGGGTAGCGGGGGGCTTGGTACGCAGTATTTT.

The rearrangement joins TRBV19 to TRBJ2-2; 8 nucleotides line up with TRBD2. V dropped 8 bases and J dropped 5; count of bases not matched to a gene: 7. Looked up from germline, CDR1 is LNHDA and CDR2 is SQIVND (reference sequence). CDR3 size: 14 residues. As DNA, the CDR3 is TGTGCCAGTTCAACTAGCGGCCTTACCGGGGAGCTGTTTTTT. This gives the protein CASSTSGLTGELFF.

This clone appeared a few times. The gene calls are TRBV6-4 and TRBJ2-1, with 12 bases aligning to TRBD1. Germline V lookup: CDR1 MRHNA, CDR2 SNTAGT. J lost 9 bases, V lost 7 bases, and 4 bases had no gene match. The CDR3 loop spans 13 amino acids. The CDR3 sequence is CASKGQGATEQFF. In DNA, the CDR3 is TGTGCCAGCAAGGGACAGGGGGCAACTGAGCAGTTCTTC.

The chain couples TRBV6-5 to TRBJ1-6; 7 bases align to TRBD1. J was trimmed by 10 bases and V by 2 bases; bases with no gene match: 2. The CDR3 extends over 13 amino acids. Germline-derived CDR1 and CDR2 are MNHEY and SVGAGI. CDR3: CASSYDRDSPLHF. The CDR3 nucleotides are TGTGCCAGCAGTTACGACAGGGACTCACCCCTCCACTTT.

This clone was detected a few times. A far bigger clonotype differs at one base, so this is likely a read error. Within the sample, other DNA sequences also encode this same CDR3. The chain links TRBV4-3 to TRBJ2-3, with 7 bases aligning to TRBD2. The CDR3 covers 17 residues. Germline assignment: CDR1 LGHNA and CDR2 YSLEER. The DNA for the CDR3 is TGCGCCAGCAGCCAACCCTACGGGCCTAGCGGCACAGATACCCAGTATTTT. Encoded protein: CASSQPYGPSGTDTQYF.

The V and J genes are TRBV9 and TRBJ2-7; 13 bases are a match to TRBD2. The CDR3 sequence is 16 residues long. Germline V gene data show CDR1 as SGDLS and CDR2 as YYNGEE. Trimming took 2 bases from V and 0 from J; bases not matched to a gene: 2. This CDR3 reads CASSVGLAGSSYEQYF. DNA for the CDR3: TGTGCCAGCAGCGTGGGACTAGCGGGGAGCTCCTACGAGCAGTACTTC.

This rearrangement joins TRBV7-2 to TRBJ1-2; D perhaps matches TRBD1 (6 bases). From germline, CDR1 is SGHTA and CDR2 FQGNSA. V gave up 5 bases and J gave up 7 bases, with 14 bases separating them. This CDR3 is 13 amino acids long. The CDR3 DNA reads as TGTGCCAGCAGCACAACAGGGTCGACTGGCTACACCTTC. As protein: CASSTTGSTGYTF. The variable domain in full, with the rest retrieved from reference TRBV7-2 and TRBJ1-2, is GAGVSQSPSNKVTEKGKDVELRCDPISGHTALYWYRQSLGQGLEFLIYFQGNSAPDKSGLPSDRFSAERTGGSVSTLTIQRTQQEDSAVYLCASSTTGSTGYTFGSGTRLTVV.

DNA for the CDR3: TGTGCCACCAGCCCATACGGGGGGGGGCCCTCGGAGCAGTTCTTC. Protein product: CATSPYGGGPSEQFF. The chain couples TRBV15 to TRBJ2-1, with TRBD2 matching over 8 bases. Germline CDR1 reads LNHNV; CDR2 reads YYDKDF (reference sequence). V was clipped by 5 bases and J by 10 bases; unmatched bases: 13. The CDR3 sequence is 15 residues long.